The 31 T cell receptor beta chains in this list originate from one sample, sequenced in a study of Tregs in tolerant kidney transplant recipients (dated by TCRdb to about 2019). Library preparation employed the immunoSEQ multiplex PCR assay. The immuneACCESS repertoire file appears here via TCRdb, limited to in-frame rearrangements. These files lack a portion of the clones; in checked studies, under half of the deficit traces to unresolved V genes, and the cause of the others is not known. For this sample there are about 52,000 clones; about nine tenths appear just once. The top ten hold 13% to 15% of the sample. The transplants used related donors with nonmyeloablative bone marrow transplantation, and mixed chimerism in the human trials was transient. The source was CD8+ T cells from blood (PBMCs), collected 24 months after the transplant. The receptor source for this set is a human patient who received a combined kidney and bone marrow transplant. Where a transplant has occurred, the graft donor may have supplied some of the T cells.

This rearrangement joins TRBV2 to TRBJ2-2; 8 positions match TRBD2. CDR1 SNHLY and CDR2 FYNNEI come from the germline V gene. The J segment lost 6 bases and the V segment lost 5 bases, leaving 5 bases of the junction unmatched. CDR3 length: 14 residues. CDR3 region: CASSKGLGSGELFF. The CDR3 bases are TGTGCCAGCAGTAAGGGACTAGGATCCGGGGAGCTGTTTTTT.

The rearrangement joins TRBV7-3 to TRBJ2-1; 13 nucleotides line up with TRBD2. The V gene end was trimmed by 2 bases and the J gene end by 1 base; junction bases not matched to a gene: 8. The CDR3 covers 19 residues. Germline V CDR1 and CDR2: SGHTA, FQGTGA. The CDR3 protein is CASSLGLAGVGQSYNEQFF. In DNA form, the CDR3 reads TGTGCCAGCAGCTTAGGACTAGCGGGAGTGGGGCAATCCTACAATGAGCAGTTCTTC.

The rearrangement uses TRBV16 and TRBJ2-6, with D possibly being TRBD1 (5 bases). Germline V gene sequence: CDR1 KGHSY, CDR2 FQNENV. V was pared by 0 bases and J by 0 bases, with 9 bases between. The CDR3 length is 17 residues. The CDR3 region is CASSQSQGGSGANVLTF. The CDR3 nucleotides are TGTGCCAGCAGCCAATCGCAGGGTGGCTCTGGGGCCAACGTCCTGACTTTC. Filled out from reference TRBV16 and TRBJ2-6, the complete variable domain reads GEEVAQTPKHLVRGEGQKAKLYCAPIKGHSYVFWYQQVLKNEFKFLISFQNENVFDETGMPKERFSAKCLPNSPCSLEIQATKLEDSAVYFCASSQSQGGSGANVLTFGAGSRLTVL.

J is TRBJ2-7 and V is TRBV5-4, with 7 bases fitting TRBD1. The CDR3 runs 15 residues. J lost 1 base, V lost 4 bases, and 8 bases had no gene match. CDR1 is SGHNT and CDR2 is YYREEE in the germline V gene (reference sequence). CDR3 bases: TGTGCCAGCAGCCGGCTACCGGGACAGTCCTACGAGCAGTACTTC. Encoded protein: CASSRLPGQSYEQYF.

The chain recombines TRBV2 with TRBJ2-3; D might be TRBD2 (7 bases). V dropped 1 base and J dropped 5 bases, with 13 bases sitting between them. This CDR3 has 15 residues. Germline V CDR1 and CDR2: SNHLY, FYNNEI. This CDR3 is CASSEVGGAEDTQYF. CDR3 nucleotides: TGTGCCAGCAGTGAAGTAGGGGGGGCTGAAGATACGCAGTATTTT.

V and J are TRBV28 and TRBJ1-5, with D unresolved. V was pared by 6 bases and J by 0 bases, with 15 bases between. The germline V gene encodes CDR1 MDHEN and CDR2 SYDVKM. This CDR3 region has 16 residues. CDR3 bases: TGTGCCAGCAGACGCCTACGGGGTTATAGCAATCAGCCCCAGCATTTT. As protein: CASRRLRGYSNQPQHF.

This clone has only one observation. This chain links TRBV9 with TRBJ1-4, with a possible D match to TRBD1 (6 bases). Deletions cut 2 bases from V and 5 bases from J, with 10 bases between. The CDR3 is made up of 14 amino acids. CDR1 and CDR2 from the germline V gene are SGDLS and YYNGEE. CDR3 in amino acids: CASSVHTGNEKLFF. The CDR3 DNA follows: TGTGCCAGCAGCGTCCACACAGGGAATGAAAAACTGTTTTTT.

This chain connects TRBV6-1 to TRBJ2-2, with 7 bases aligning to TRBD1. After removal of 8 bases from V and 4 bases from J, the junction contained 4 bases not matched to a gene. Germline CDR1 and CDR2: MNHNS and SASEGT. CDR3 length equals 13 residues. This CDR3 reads CASCQGVTGELFF. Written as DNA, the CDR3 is TGTGCCAGCTGCCAGGGGGTCACCGGGGAGCTGTTTTTT.

The CDR3 bases are TGTGCCAGTTTAAAGGGAGTCGGCACTGAAGCTTTCTTT. Translation gives CASLKGVGTEAFF. The chain employs TRBV27 and TRBJ1-1, with unresolved D. Germline lookup yields CDR1 MNHEY and CDR2 SMNVEV (reference sequence). There are 13 residues in the CDR3. V lost 9 bases and J 4 bases, leaving 15 bases between the germline ends.

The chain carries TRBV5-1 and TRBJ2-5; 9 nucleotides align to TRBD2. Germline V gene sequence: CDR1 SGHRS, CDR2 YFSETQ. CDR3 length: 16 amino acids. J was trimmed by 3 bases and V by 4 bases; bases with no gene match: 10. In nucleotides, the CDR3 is TGCGCCAGCAGCCCGGTAGCGGGGGACTACAAAGAGACCCAGTACTTC. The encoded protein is CASSPVAGDYKETQYF.

The CDR3 reads CASTGTGTLYGYTF. For the CDR3, the DNA is TGTGCCAGCACCGGGACAGGGACCCTTTATGGCTACACCTTC. The rearrangement uses TRBV5-6 and TRBJ1-2; TRBD1 matches 9 bases. J gave up 5 bases and V 6 bases, and 8 bases lay outside the gene matches. CDR1 SGHDT and CDR2 YYEEEE come from the germline V gene. The CDR3 consists of 14 residues.

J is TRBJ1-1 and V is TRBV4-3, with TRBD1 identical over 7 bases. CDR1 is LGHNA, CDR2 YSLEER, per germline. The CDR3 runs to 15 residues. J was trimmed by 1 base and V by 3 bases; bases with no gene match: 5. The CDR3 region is CASSQIQGTNTEAFF. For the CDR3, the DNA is TGCGCCAGCAGCCAGATACAGGGGACGAACACTGAAGCTTTCTTT.

In DNA, the CDR3 is TGTGCCAGCAGCTTTTCGGACAGCTACTATGGCTACACCTTC. This codes for CASSFSDSYYGYTF. The rearrangement joins TRBV5-6 to TRBJ1-2, with a weak D call TRBD1 (6 bases). The CDR3 is made up of 14 amino acids. Germline loops: CDR1 SGHDT, CDR2 YYEEEE. The V end was cut by 2 bases, the J end by 3 bases, with 11 bases between.

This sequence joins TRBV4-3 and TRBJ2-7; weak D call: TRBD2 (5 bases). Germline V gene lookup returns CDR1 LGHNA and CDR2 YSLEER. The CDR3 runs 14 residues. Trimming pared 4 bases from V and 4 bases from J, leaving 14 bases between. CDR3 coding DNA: TGCGCCAGCAGCCCCGGGCCTAGGGAGTACGAGCAGTACTTC. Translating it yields CASSPGPREYEQYF.

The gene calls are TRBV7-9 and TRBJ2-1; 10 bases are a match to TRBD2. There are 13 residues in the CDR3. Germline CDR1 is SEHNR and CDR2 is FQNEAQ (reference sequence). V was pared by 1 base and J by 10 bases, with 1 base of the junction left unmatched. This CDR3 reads CASSLELAGEQFF. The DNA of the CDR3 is TGTGCCAGCAGCTTAGAACTAGCGGGGGAGCAGTTCTTC.

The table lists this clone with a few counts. Here the CDR3 DNA reads TGTGCCAGCAGCTTAGGACAGGGGAACAATGAGCAGTTCTTC. Its translation: CASSLGQGNNEQFF. The rearrangement uses TRBV11-2 and TRBJ2-1; TRBD1 matches at 8 bases. The V gene's germline CDR1 is SGHAT and CDR2 FQNNGV. The V gene end was trimmed by 1 base and the J gene end by 5 bases; junction bases not matched to a gene: 1. The CDR3 loop spans 14 amino acids.

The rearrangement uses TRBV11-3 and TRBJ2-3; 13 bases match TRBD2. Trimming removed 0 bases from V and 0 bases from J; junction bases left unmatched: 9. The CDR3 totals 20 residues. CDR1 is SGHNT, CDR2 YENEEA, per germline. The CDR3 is CASSLELLAGGPFSTDTQYF. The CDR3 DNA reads TGTGCCAGCAGCTTAGAGCTACTAGCGGGAGGGCCCTTTAGCACAGATACGCAGTATTTT.

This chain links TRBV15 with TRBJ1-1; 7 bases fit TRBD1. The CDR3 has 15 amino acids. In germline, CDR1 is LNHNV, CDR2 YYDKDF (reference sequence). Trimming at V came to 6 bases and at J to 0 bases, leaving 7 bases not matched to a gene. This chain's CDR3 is CATSGGTEMNTEAFF. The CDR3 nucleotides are TGTGCCACCAGTGGAGGGACAGAAATGAACACTGAAGCTTTCTTT.

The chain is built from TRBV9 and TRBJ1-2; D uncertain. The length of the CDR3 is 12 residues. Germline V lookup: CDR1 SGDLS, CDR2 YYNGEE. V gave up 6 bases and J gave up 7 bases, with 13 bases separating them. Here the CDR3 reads CASTNIVRGYTF. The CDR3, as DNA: TGTGCCAGCACCAACATCGTTCGTGGCTACACCTTC.

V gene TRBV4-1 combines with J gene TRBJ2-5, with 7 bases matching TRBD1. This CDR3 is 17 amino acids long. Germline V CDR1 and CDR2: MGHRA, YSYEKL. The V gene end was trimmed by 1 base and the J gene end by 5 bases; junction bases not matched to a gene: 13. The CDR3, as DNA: TGCGCCAGCAGCCAAGTAGAACGAAGACAGGGTCGGGAGACCCAGTACTTC. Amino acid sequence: CASSQVERRQGRETQYF.

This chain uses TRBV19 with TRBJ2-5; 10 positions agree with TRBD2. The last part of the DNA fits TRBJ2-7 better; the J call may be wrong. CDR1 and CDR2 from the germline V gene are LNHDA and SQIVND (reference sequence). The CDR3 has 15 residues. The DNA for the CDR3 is TGTGCCAGTAGTATACCTAGCGGGAGTTACTACGAGCAGTACTTC. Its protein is CASSIPSGSYYEQYF.

CDR3 DNA: TGTGCCAGCCCCTTCCCCCCGGGCACTGAAGCTTTCTTT. This sequence encodes CASPFPPGTEAFF. The V call is TRBV19, the J call TRBJ1-1; D is ambiguous. The CDR3 sequence is 13 residues long. V was trimmed by 9 bases and J by 4 bases, leaving 15 bases between them. From germline, CDR1 is LNHDA and CDR2 SQIVND (reference sequence).

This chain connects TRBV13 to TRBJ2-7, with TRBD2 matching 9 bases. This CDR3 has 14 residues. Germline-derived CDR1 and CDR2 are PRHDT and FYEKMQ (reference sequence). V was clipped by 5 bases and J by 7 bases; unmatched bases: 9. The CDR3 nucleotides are TGTGCCAGCAGCGCGGGGAGCGGGAGGTTTGAGCAGTACTTC. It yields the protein CASSAGSGRFEQYF.

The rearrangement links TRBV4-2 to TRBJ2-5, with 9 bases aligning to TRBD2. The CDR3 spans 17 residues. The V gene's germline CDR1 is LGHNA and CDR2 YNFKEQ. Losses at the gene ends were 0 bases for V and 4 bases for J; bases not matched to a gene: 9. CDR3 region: CASSQDSDIAGAETQYF. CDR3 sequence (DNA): TGTGCCAGCAGCCAAGACTCCGATATAGCGGGAGCAGAGACCCAGTACTTC.

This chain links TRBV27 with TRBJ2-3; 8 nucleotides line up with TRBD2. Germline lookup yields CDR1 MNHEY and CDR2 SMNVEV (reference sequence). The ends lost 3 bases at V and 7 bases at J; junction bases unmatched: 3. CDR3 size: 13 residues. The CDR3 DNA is TGTGCCAGCAGTTTGGCGGGAGGTTATACGCAGTATTTT. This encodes CASSLAGGYTQYF.

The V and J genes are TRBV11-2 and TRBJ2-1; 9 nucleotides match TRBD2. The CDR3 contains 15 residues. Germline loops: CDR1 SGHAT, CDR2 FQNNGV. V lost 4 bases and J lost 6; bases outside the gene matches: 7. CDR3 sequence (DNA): TGTGCCAGCAGCTACTTAGCGGGAGCCATCAATGAGCAGTTCTTC. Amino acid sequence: CASSYLAGAINEQFF.

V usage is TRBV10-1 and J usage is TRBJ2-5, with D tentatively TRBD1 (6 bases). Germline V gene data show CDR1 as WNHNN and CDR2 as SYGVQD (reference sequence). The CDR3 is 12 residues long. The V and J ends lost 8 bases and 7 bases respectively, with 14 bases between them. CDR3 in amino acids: CASHPGQTTQYF. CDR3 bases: TGCGCCAGCCATCCGGGACAAACGACCCAGTACTTC.

The CDR3, as DNA: TGTGCCATAGGAACTAGCCCCACCCCGGAGGAGCTGTTTTTT. Translating gives CAIGTSPTPEELFF. The rearrangement joins TRBV10-3 to TRBJ2-2; tentatively, D is TRBD2 (6 bases). V dropped 9 bases and J dropped 10 bases, with 21 bases sitting between them. This CDR3 has 14 amino acids. Germline CDR1 reads ENHRY; CDR2 reads SYGVKD.

The CDR3 sequence is CASSRHGSERETQYF. For the CDR3, the DNA is TGTGCCAGCAGCCGCCACGGCAGCGAGAGAGAGACCCAGTACTTC. The chain combines TRBV11-2 with TRBJ2-7; D unresolved. TRBJ2-5 explains the end of the DNA better; the J call may be wrong. In germline, CDR1 is SGHAT, CDR2 FQNNGV. CDR3 length: 15 amino acids.

The CDR3 DNA reads as TGTGCCAGCAGGGGACAGGGGCCTGAGCAGTTCTTC. This encodes CASRGQGPEQFF. The chain combines TRBV2 with TRBJ2-1, with 10 bases aligning to TRBD1. The CDR3 runs 12 residues. Germline values: CDR1 SNHLY, CDR2 FYNNEI. The V and J ends lost 6 bases and 9 bases, in that order; junction bases with no gene match: 2.

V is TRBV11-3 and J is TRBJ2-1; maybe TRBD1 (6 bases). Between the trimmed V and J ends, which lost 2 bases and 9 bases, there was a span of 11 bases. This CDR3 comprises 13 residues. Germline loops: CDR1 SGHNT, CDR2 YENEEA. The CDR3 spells CASSLRTEPEQFF. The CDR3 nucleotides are TGTGCCAGCAGCTTAAGGACAGAGCCTGAGCAGTTCTTC.